This T cell receptor (beta chain) was sequenced for a study of cytomegalovirus exposure and HLA in healthy donors. The CDR3 covers 13 residues. V was cut by 6 bases and J by 6 bases, with 14 bases left in between. Germline-derived CDR1 and CDR2 are SGHTA and FQGTGA. Study-level points and caveats: TCR association rates varied by HLA locus in a later analysis, with DRB1 highest and HLA-C lowest.

In the case of this clone: Antigen specificity is unknown.

The study ran its PCR with 60 Vbeta and 13 Jbeta primers. Produced via immunoSEQ multiplex PCR; TCRdb's table is partial and in-frame only. The sample lists approximately 170,000 clones, roughly 79% occurring once. What was sequenced was PBMCs. The clonotype comes from a male donor in good health and CMV-seropositive. The chain has TRBV7-3 and TRBJ1-1, with a weak D call TRBD1 (6 bases). The CDR3 bases are TGTGCCAGCAGTCCACAGGGTAGGGCTGAAGCTTTCTTT. Protein product: CASSPQGRAEAFF. The full variable domain, rest sourced from reference TRBV7-3 and TRBJ1-1, is GAGVSQTPSNKVTEKGKYVELRCDPISGHTALYWYRQSLGQGPEFLIYFQGTGAADDSGLPNDRFFAVRPEGSVSTLKIQRTERGDSAVYLCASSPQGRAEAFFGQGTRLTVV.